Below, 25 T cell receptor beta chains from the same sample are listed, as sequenced in a study of OX40 agonist ivuxolimab in advanced cancers. Library preparation employed the immunoSEQ multiplex PCR assay. Here the immuneACCESS table is served through TCRdb, limited to in-frame sequences with V and J called. Missing clones are a known gap in these copies; in checked studies unresolved V genes cover under half, and the rest lacks a known reason. In all, the sample holds approximately 46,000 clones, and 70% to 80% of those were seen once. The biggest ten clones account for about 3.8% of the sample. The specimen comprised CD4+ or CD8+ T cells sorted from blood, sampled in a trial of the OX40 agonist ivuxolimab. Receptor source: an adult with an advanced solid tumor such as melanoma, head and neck, liver or kidney cancer.

This clone has just one count. J is TRBJ2-5 and V is TRBV27, with 8 positions matching TRBD1. CDR3 size: 16 residues. J was trimmed by 3 bases and V by 5 bases; bases with no gene match: 11. Germline V gene sequence: CDR1 MNHEY, CDR2 SMNVEV (reference sequence). The CDR3 here is CASSPFTGGLEETQYF. The CDR3, as DNA: TGTGCCAGCAGTCCCTTCACAGGGGGACTGGAAGAGACCCAGTACTTC.

This chain links TRBV6-1 with TRBJ2-7; D not certain. Trimming stripped 5 bases from V and 4 bases from J, with 6 bases between. Germline V gene data show CDR1 as MNHNS and CDR2 as SASEGT. The CDR3 loop spans 11 amino acids. The CDR3 spells CASSYRYEQYF. The DNA for the CDR3 is TGTGCCAGCAGTTACCGGTACGAGCAGTACTTC.

This rearrangement joins TRBV19 to TRBJ1-1, with D hard to call. Germline loops: CDR1 LNHDA, CDR2 SQIVND (reference sequence). The CDR3 sequence is 12 residues long. With 5 bases removed from V and 2 bases from J, the gap between germline ends came to 6 bases. CDR3 amino acids: CASSARNTEAFF. As DNA, the CDR3 is TGTGCCAGTAGTGCGAGAAACACTGAAGCTTTCTTT.

The V gene is TRBV7-3, the J gene TRBJ1-2; 8 bases match TRBD1. With 5 bases clipped from V and 8 bases from J, the junction kept 13 bases outside the gene matches. Germline lookup yields CDR1 SGHTA and CDR2 FQGTGA. CDR3 length equals 15 residues. CDR3 in amino acids: CASSVGTGLQGGYTF. Here the CDR3 DNA reads TGTGCCAGCAGCGTAGGGACAGGACTCCAAGGCGGCTACACCTTC.

The gene calls are TRBV28 and TRBJ2-6; 9 nucleotides match TRBD1. V gave up 11 bases and J gave up 9 bases; unmatched junction bases: 14. This CDR3 comprises 15 residues. CDR1 and CDR2 from the germline V gene are MDHEN and SYDVKM. The DNA for the CDR3 is TGTGCCGTCACAGGGGGCCTCCTCGGATTCAACGTCCTGACTTTC. Encoded protein: CAVTGGLLGFNVLTF.

The V and J genes are TRBV7-9 and TRBJ2-5; 9 bases agree with TRBD2. The CDR3 covers 17 residues. Unmatched junction bases numbered 10, after V lost 4 bases and J lost 1 base. Germline lookup yields CDR1 SEHNR and CDR2 FQNEAQ (reference sequence). The CDR3 DNA reads TGTGCCAGCAGCTCCCTGACTAGCGGAGGCATCCAAGAGACCCAGTACTTC. Protein: CASSSLTSGGIQETQYF.

The J gene is TRBJ2-5, the V gene TRBV11-2; 10 bases map to TRBD1. With 5 bases clipped from V and 5 bases from J, the junction kept 8 bases outside the gene matches. Germline loops: CDR1 SGHAT, CDR2 FQNNGV. The CDR3 sequence is 15 residues long. The DNA for the CDR3 is TGTGCCAGCAGCCGCAGACAGGGGGCCTGGGAGACCCAGTACTTC. Protein: CASSRRQGAWETQYF.

V and J are TRBV4-1 and TRBJ1-6, with a weak D call TRBD1 (6 bases). There are 15 residues in the CDR3. Trimming left V 0 bases short and J 10 bases short, with 13 bases between. Germline assignment: CDR1 MGHRA and CDR2 YSYEKL. The CDR3, as DNA: TGCGCCAGCAGCCAAGATCGAGGGGGTTGGTCACCCCTCCACTTT. This translates into CASSQDRGGWSPLHF.

This clone was observed a handful of times. This rearrangement joins TRBV10-1 to TRBJ2-5, with no clear D. This CDR3 region has 13 residues. Looked up from germline, CDR1 is WNHNN and CDR2 is SYGVQD (reference sequence). The V gene lost 3 bases and the J gene lost 5 bases, with 10 bases spanning the gap. The CDR3 nucleotides read TGCGCCAGCAGTGATTCTGGGATCGAGACCCAGTACTTC. This codes for CASSDSGIETQYF.

This chain uses TRBV6-6 with TRBJ1-2; D may be TRBD1 (5 bases). The CDR3 has 14 amino acids. Germline loops: CDR1 MNHNY, CDR2 SVGAGI (reference sequence). V was pared by 2 bases and J by 7 bases, with 14 bases between. The CDR3 is CASSYLSGTTGYTF. For the CDR3, the DNA is TGTGCCAGCAGTTACCTATCCGGGACTACTGGCTACACCTTC.

This clone is medium-sized (0.01 to 0.1%) by share. Additional DNA sequences in this sample encode the identical CDR3. The J gene is TRBJ2-7, the V gene TRBV2; a weak D match, TRBD1 (6 bases). This CDR3 is built from 14 residues. Trimming removed 3 bases at V and 1 base at J, with 10 bases between. From germline, CDR1 is SNHLY and CDR2 FYNNEI. Here the CDR3 reads CASSENRDSYEQYF. CDR3 DNA: TGTGCCAGCAGTGAGAACAGGGATTCCTACGAGCAGTACTTC.

DNA of the CDR3: TGTGCTAGTGGTGCCCCAGGGGGAAAGTCTCCGCTCAAGGGAGATACGCAGTATTTT. This gives the protein CASGAPGGKSPLKGDTQYF. The chain carries TRBV12-5 and TRBJ2-3; 7 bases map to TRBD1. The CDR3 extends over 19 amino acids. Germline values: CDR1 LGHNT, CDR2 FRNRAP. With 5 bases clipped from V and 5 bases from J, the junction kept 22 bases outside the gene matches.

The chain combines TRBV28 with TRBJ2-1; 10 bases are shared with TRBD2. Germline V gene data show CDR1 as MDHEN and CDR2 as SYDVKM. The junction had 7 bases not matched to a gene; V was cut back by 3 bases and J by 8 bases. This CDR3 contains 15 residues. CDR3 sequence reads: CASSFISGRADEQFF. CDR3 nucleotide sequence: TGTGCCAGCAGTTTTATAAGCGGGAGGGCCGATGAGCAGTTCTTC.

The rearrangement links TRBV5-4 to TRBJ2-1; possible D gene TRBD1, 6 bases. CDR3 length: 13 residues. Trimming left V 7 bases short and J 9 bases short, with 17 bases between. Germline V gene lookup returns CDR1 SGHNT and CDR2 YYREEE (reference sequence). CDR3 sequence: CASAGTPTGEQFF. CDR3 DNA sequence: TGTGCCAGCGCCGGGACACCAACAGGTGAGCAGTTCTTC.

The CDR3 protein is CASRPRRGGDYEQFF. The CDR3 region has the DNA TGTGCCAGCAGACCCCGGAGGGGGGGGGACTATGAGCAGTTCTTC. The rearrangement uses TRBV7-8 and TRBJ2-1; a possible D gene is TRBD2 (7 bases). V was pared by 6 bases and J by 8 bases, with 20 bases between. Germline V gene data show CDR1 as SGHVS and CDR2 as FQNEAQ. The CDR3 has 15 amino acids.

This chain links TRBV29-1 with TRBJ1-1; D uncertain. Germline CDR1 SQVTM, CDR2 ANQGSEA. V lost 1 base to trimming and J lost 0 bases, with 6 bases between them. The CDR3 has 13 amino acids. The CDR3 protein is CSVEGRLNTEAFF. In DNA form, the CDR3 reads TGCAGCGTTGAAGGGAGATTGAACACTGAAGCTTTCTTT.

This rearrangement joins TRBV4-3 to TRBJ1-6, with D possibly matching TRBD1 (5 bases). V was trimmed by 1 base and J by 4 bases, leaving 11 bases between them. The CDR3 has 16 amino acids. The V gene's germline CDR1 is LGHNA and CDR2 YSLEER. As DNA, the CDR3 is TGCGCCAGCAGCCAAGGACCAACAGGTTATAATTCACCCCTCCACTTT. It yields the protein CASSQGPTGYNSPLHF.

Concerning this clone: A single base separates this from a much larger clone, so it may be a read error. The sample has other DNA sequences that encode this CDR3 too. V and J are TRBV11-2 and TRBJ1-5; no clear D. Germline V gene sequence: CDR1 SGHAT, CDR2 FQNNGV. CDR3 size: 13 residues. Trimming shortened V by 2 bases and J by 5 bases, and 7 bases separated the two germline ends. In nucleotides, the CDR3 is TGTGCCAGCAGCTTAAATGAGGATCAGCCCCAGCATTTT. Protein sequence: CASSLNEDQPQHF.

This clone was seen more than once but under ten times. This rearrangement joins TRBV18 to TRBJ2-5; 7 positions match TRBD1. This CDR3 has 16 amino acids. Germline values: CDR1 KGHSH, CDR2 LQKENI. J gave up 1 base and V 1 base, and 6 bases lay outside the gene matches. CDR3 loop: CASSPRAGGSQETQYF. The CDR3 DNA reads as TGTGCCAGCTCACCACGGGCAGGGGGATCCCAAGAGACCCAGTACTTC.

V is TRBV7-3 and J is TRBJ2-3; D ambiguous. V lost 5 bases and J lost 0, with 9 bases in between. The length of the CDR3 is 14 residues. CDR1 and CDR2 from the germline V gene are SGHTA and FQGTGA. The CDR3 nucleotides are TGTGCCAGCAGCATAGGATCAAGCACAGATACGCAGTATTTT. It translates to CASSIGSSTDTQYF.

J is TRBJ2-5 and V is TRBV23-1; TRBD1 matches 9 bases. TRBV23-1 is treated as an ORF (open reading frame) with a function not yet certain. V trimming: 8 bases; J trimming: 6 bases; junction bases outside the gene matches: 10. The CDR3 loop spans 14 amino acids. CDR3 bases: TGCGCCAGCCGGACAGGGGTAAGGTTGAAGACCCAGTACTTC. Protein: CASRTGVRLKTQYF.

This clone was seen a handful of times. This rearrangement joins TRBV7-3 to TRBJ2-7; 8 bases match TRBD2. Looked up from germline, CDR1 is SGHTA and CDR2 is FQGTGA. The V gene end was trimmed by 3 bases and the J gene end by 4 bases; junction bases not matched to a gene: 8. The CDR3 runs 15 residues. CDR3 loop: CASSFRGAGAYEQYF. In nucleotides, the CDR3 is TGTGCCAGCAGCTTCCGGGGAGCGGGAGCGTACGAGCAGTACTTC.

The J gene is TRBJ2-7, the V gene TRBV5-6, with 8 bases aligning to TRBD1. Unmatched junction bases numbered 13, after V lost 4 bases and J lost 1 base. This CDR3 has 17 residues. The germline gives CDR1 SGHDT, CDR2 YYEEEE. The CDR3 nucleotides are TGTGCCAGCAGCCTGAGTCTAGGACAGGGTTGGTCCTACGAGCAGTACTTC. Translation: CASSLSLGQGWSYEQYF.

Here the CDR3 reads CASSFRTGVNTGELFF. The CDR3 DNA is TGCGCCAGCAGCTTCCGAACAGGGGTGAACACCGGGGAGCTGTTTTTT. J is TRBJ2-2 and V is TRBV5-1; 7 bases match TRBD1. The V gene end was trimmed by 2 bases and the J gene end by 1 base; junction bases not matched to a gene: 5. CDR3 length equals 16 residues. Germline CDR1 reads SGHRS; CDR2 reads YFSETQ.

The chain has TRBV18 and TRBJ2-7; D may be TRBD1 or TRBD2 (5 bases each). Looked up from germline, CDR1 is KGHSH and CDR2 is LQKENI. V lost 6 bases, J lost 7 bases, and 22 bases lay in between. The CDR3 is 15 residues long. In nucleotides, the CDR3 is TGTGCCAGCTCGCCTGCCGCAGGGTCCTCGGGGGAGCAGTACTTC. As protein: CASSPAAGSSGEQYF.